The clone carrying this T cell receptor (beta chain) was detected a few times. What it binds is unknown. Quantitative molecular-barcoded 5'-RACE generated the TCR beta libraries. Via MiXCR, TCRdb re-called the 5' RACE reads, giving one row per CDR3 protein. The data hold about 460,000 distinct CDR3 sequences, with approximately 5% observed a single time. This record comes from a study of CD8 T cells in ankylosing spondylitis. Study outcomes and limitations: Earlier studies detected some motif variants in reactive arthritis synovial fluid and blood. Ankylosing spondylitis blood seemed to carry a telltale TCR beta motif made of fewer than ten highly homologous variants. Clones tied to disease were said to be significantly enriched in matched ankylosing spondylitis synovial fluid.

Sequencing was done on a sample of blood, either unsorted or a sorted T cell fraction (not recorded which). The receptor's source is a male donor with ankylosing spondylitis.

The CDR3 DNA sequence: TGTGCCAGCGCTGGACAGGGAGGGGTTGGAACTGAAGCTTTCTTT. Translation: CASAGQGGVGTEAFF. The J gene is TRBJ1-1, the V gene TRBV2, with 8 nucleotides matching TRBD1. Germline CDR1 and CDR2: SNHLY and FYNNEI. The CDR3 is made up of 15 amino acids. Trimming at V came to 8 bases and at J to 5 bases, leaving 13 bases not matched to a gene.